This T cell receptor (beta chain) was documented in a study of shared clonotypes between healthy human individuals (dated by TCRdb to 2020 to 2022). Background on the whole study: A few men and a couple of women, aged 18 to 49 years, made up the cohort. For each donor, CD4 naive and CD4 memory were each given three plates, CD8 naive was given two plates, and CD8 memory was given one plate. To estimate repertoire size and how much clonotype sharing occurs between individuals, the study deeply sequenced the blood TCR repertoires of about 5 healthy adults. Libraries were prepared and TCR repertoires were sequenced by different laboratories using diverse techniques, in order to increase sequencing depth and limit assay-specific biases. Each donor's leukapheresis produced roughly between roughly 0.9 and 9 billion PBMCs. Here is what the overall study found, with its caveats: Compared with non-shared clonotypes, the clonotypes found in all four sorted-subset donors had higher generation probabilities. Even with the large sequencing depth, rarefaction of the sorted-subset datasets indicated that sequencing was incomplete. Naive subsets generally had larger estimated clonotype richness than memory subsets did. Across a few donors, approximately 4.6% of naive CD4, roughly 3.5% of naive CD8, under 2.5% of memory CD4, and approximately 0.42% of memory CD8 clonotypes were shared. Based on pairwise subsampling, the degree of clonotype sharing among donors was expected to be affected by sequencing depth. Because the study included a small number of donors, the genetic and exposure-history diversity represented was limited. Sampling was restricted to blood, and TCR repertoires in tissue are likely to differ from TCR repertoires in blood.

TCR CDR3 regions were amplified from genomic DNA by multiplex PCR using the deep immunoSEQ assay. Genomic DNA extracted from each cell subset was distributed evenly over all wells of several immunoSEQ 96-well plates, and each plate served as one replicate. For sorted subsets, each replicate PCR was loaded with around 220 ng genomic DNA, equivalent to 25,000 to 30,000 T cell genomes. Purified libraries were measured with a Qubit 3.0 fluorometer, size-checked on a Bioanalyzer 2100, and measured again with the KAPA Library Quantification kit. Every immunoSEQ 96-well plate was sequenced on a dedicated single-read 150-cycle Illumina NextSeq 550 flow cell. Per the original workflow: Because the immunoSEQ output included only junctional sequences and no quality scores, the filtering could not be the same as the filtering used for full-length reads. To assign V/J genes and CDR3, sequences were annotated against IMGT germline references using PyIR, a Python wrapper for IgBLAST v1.9. Any read was removed if the V/J assignment was weak (E-value above 1e-6), the CDR3 was missing, or the read contained stop codons, out-of-frame junctions, or ambiguous translated residues. V3J clonotypes were defined as sequences sharing the same inferred V gene, J gene, and CDR3 amino acid sequence. Percentage overlap between repertoires was calculated by dividing the number of shared unique clonotypes by the size of the smaller repertoire. Repertoire richness was assessed with RTK rarefaction, the Chao1 estimator, and Recon v2.1 estimates of unobserved clonotypes. Generation probabilities were computed with OLGA for all TCRbeta clonotypes obtained by the gDNA method from a few donors. TCRdb carries this immuneACCESS record with in-frame sequences only. Its versions omit some clonotypes, under half of them owing to an unresolved V gene in the studies checked, with the rest unexplained. That table is the source of V, J and clone size, and D and trimming were worked out from the DNA. Across this sample there are 1 million to 1.2 million clones, with 60% to 85% seen only once. Almost 0.9% of the sample is taken by the ten largest.

Notes on this clone: It lacks a known antigen. Within one base of it there is no much larger clone, and no base qualities were kept.

Healthy HIV-negative adults with no recently reported acute infections or vaccinations were included as donors. All donors were Caucasian adults living in Nashville, Tennessee, USA. CD4+ T cells were enriched by magnetic negative selection, after which naive cells were positively selected on CD45RA and the negative fraction was taken as the memory subset. Blood was obtained by leukapheresis, after which PBMCs were separated by Ficoll-Histopaque density gradient centrifugation and cryopreserved in liquid nitrogen vapor phase. Purity and quantity of every magnetically sorted T cell population were checked by analytical flow cytometry. From each sorted fraction, genomic DNA was isolated and quantified by UV absorbance on a Nanodrop 2000c. Counted from cysteine to phenylalanine, this CDR3 has 16 amino acids. Of the read, only the CDR3 DNA is kept; its 48 bases are in frame from base 1. The germline V gene encodes CDR1 LNHDA and CDR2 SQIVND (reference sequence). The germline ends are 14 bases apart after V is trimmed by 6 bases and J by 0 bases.

The sequencing sample was made of memory CD4+ T cells from PBMCs. This sample's cell subset or site label indicates: CD45RA-negative fraction. The receptor chain draws on TRBV19 and TRBJ1-4; no D gene can be assigned with confidence. The receptor's source is a man in his late teens or twenties in good health. Some clones in this sample may be carry-over from other donors' samples. The DNA reads TGTGCCAGTAGGTCCCGGACGTCTGCAACTAATGAAAAACTGTTTTTT. It translates to CASRSRTSATNEKLFF.